These 32 T cell receptor beta chains were sequenced from one sample in a study of T cells in women clearing cervical HPV infection. Method: immunoSEQ multiplex PCR; TCRdb's copy keeps in-frame clones and lacks some. The repertoire table contains around 23,000 clones. Sequencing was carried out using blood buffy coat. The origin of the receptors is a woman between 18 and 70 years old with a cervical HPV16 infection that either progressed to CIN3+ or cleared (not recorded which).

In the case of this clone: Read coverage stops 3 residues before the CDR3 terminus; the germline J gene supplies the remainder. The chain recombines TRBV20-1 with TRBJ2-3; D not certain. Germline V gene lookup returns CDR1 DFQATT and CDR2 SNEGSKA (reference sequence). The V end lost 0 bases, the J end lost 0 bases, and 4 bases lay between the germline ends. The length of the CDR3 is 13 residues. CDR3 sequence: CSARDFSTDTQYF. The DNA read from the CDR3 is TGCAGTGCTAGAGACTTCAGCACAGATACG.

For this clone: Read coverage stops 3 residues before the CDR3 terminus; the germline J gene supplies the remainder. This chain links TRBV10-2 with TRBJ2-1; D is possibly TRBD2 (6 bases). This CDR3 comprises 14 residues. Germline-derived CDR1 and CDR2 are WSHSY and SAAADI. V was cut by 2 bases and J by 4 bases, with 9 bases left in between. The CDR3 loop reads CASSEASEYNEQFF. CDR3 DNA (partial): TGCGCCAGCAGTGAGGCTAGCGAGTACAATGAG.

On this clone itself: The read ends 3 residues shy of where the CDR3 ends; the end is completed using the germline J gene. The genes are TRBV18 and TRBJ2-3; 7 nucleotides align to TRBD1. The CDR3 runs to 16 residues. CDR1 and CDR2 from the germline V gene are KGHSH and LQKENI. Trimming at V came to 0 bases and at J to 1 base, leaving 4 bases not matched to a gene. The sequenced part of the CDR3 DNA is TGTGCCAGCTCACCACCGCAAGGACAGGGCACAGATACG. This gives the protein CASSPPQGQGTDT. The complete CDR3 sequence is CASSPPQGQGTDTQYF.

Concerning this clone: The sequenced fragment ends 3 residues before the CDR3 boundary, so the rest is inferred from the germline J gene. V and J are TRBV18 and TRBJ1-1, with D perhaps matching TRBD1 (5 bases). The CDR3 covers 20 residues. The ends were cut back, 2 bases at V and 3 bases at J, with 28 bases in the middle. Looked up from germline, CDR1 is KGHSH and CDR2 is LQKENI. CDR3 residues: CASSPMIPGLAKGQHTEAFF. The CDR3 DNA, read in part, is TGTGCCAGCTCACCAATGATTCCAGGGTTGGCGAAGGGTCAACACACTGAA.

With regard to this clone: Coverage ceases 3 residues before the CDR3 finishes, and the germline J gene fills in the end. V is TRBV7-9 and J is TRBJ1-2, with unresolved D. Germline-derived CDR1 and CDR2 are SEHNR and FQNEAQ (reference sequence). This CDR3 is built from 13 residues. V was trimmed by 0 bases and J by 6 bases, leaving 8 bases between them. The part of the CDR3 DNA that was read is TGTGCCAGCAGCTTAGCGGTCGCAGATGGC. The encoded protein is CASSLAVADG. The full CDR3 protein is CASSLAVADGYTF.

As regards this clone: The read terminates 3 residues ahead of where the CDR3 ends, so the germline J gene completes it. This sequence joins TRBV18 and TRBJ1-1, with D possibly matching TRBD1 (5 bases). The CDR3 sequence is 15 residues long. Germline V lookup: CDR1 KGHSH, CDR2 LQKENI. With 3 bases removed from V and 2 bases from J, the gap between germline ends came to 13 bases. CDR3 bases read: TGTGCCAGCTCACCGAGTGCTCAGGGTAACACTGAA. Its translation: CASSPSAQGNTE. The full CDR3 protein is CASSPSAQGNTEAFF.

Concerning this clone itself: The read ends 3 residues shy of where the CDR3 ends; the end is completed using the germline J gene. The rearrangement links TRBV6-1 to TRBJ1-4, with 7 bases lining up with TRBD1. Germline CDR1 MNHNS, CDR2 SASEGT. This CDR3 comprises 15 residues. The trim removed 3 bases at V and 0 bases at J, leaving 1 base unmatched. This chain's CDR3 is CASSDTGATNEKLFF. The sequenced part of the CDR3 DNA is TGTGCCAGCAGTGACACAGGGGCAACTAATGAAAAA.

The DNA read from the CDR3 is TGTGCCAGCAGCTGGGGACTAGCGGGAGGGGAGTACGAG. It is translated as CASSWGLAGGEYE. From start to end, the CDR3 is CASSWGLAGGEYEQYF. V is TRBV5-4 and J is TRBJ2-7, with 16 bases lining up with TRBD2. The read gets to within 3 residues of the CDR3 end, and the germline J gene fills in the rest. Germline values: CDR1 SGHNT, CDR2 YYREEE (reference sequence). V lost 3 bases, J lost 4 bases, and 4 bases stayed unmatched. CDR3 length: 16 amino acids.

About this clone: The sequence runs out 3 residues before the end of the CDR3; the remainder is reconstructed from the germline J gene. This rearrangement joins TRBV7-6 to TRBJ2-2; 7 nucleotides align to TRBD2. V was pared by 5 bases and J by 2 bases, with 5 bases of the junction left unmatched. The CDR3 consists of 15 residues. Germline CDR1 reads SGHVS; CDR2 reads FNYEAQ. Partial CDR3 DNA: TGTGCCAGCAGCATGCTAGCGGTAAACACCGGGGAG. Amino acids: CASSMLAVNTGE. From start to end, the CDR3 is CASSMLAVNTGELFF.

With respect to this clone: The read finishes 3 residues shy of the CDR3 end, and the germline J gene is used to complete it. This chain links TRBV16 with TRBJ2-1; D not certain. The CDR3 has 14 amino acids. Germline CDR1 is KGHSY and CDR2 is FQNENV. V was cut by 1 base and J by 8 bases, with 12 bases left in between. The part of the CDR3 DNA that was read is TGTGCCAGCAGCCAATTCACAGCCGAGGATGAG. Amino acid sequence: CASSQFTAEDE. The entire CDR3 sequence reads CASSQFTAEDEQFF.

Concerning this clone itself: The read is 3 residues too short to cover the CDR3 end, so that end is filled in from the germline J gene. The chain uses TRBV7-9 and TRBJ1-1; D call uncertain. This CDR3 spans 13 amino acids. CDR1 SEHNR and CDR2 FQNEAQ come from the germline V gene (reference sequence). V was pared by 2 bases and J by 6 bases, with 10 bases between. The CDR3 here is CASSLPPPAEAFF. CDR3 DNA, as far as it was read: TGTGCCAGCAGCTTACCCCCTCCAGCTGAA.

Regarding this clone: With the read ending 3 residues before the CDR3 end, the germline J gene is used to fill in that end. V is TRBV5-6 and J is TRBJ1-1; tentative D call: TRBD1 (5 bases). Trimming cost V 3 bases and J 2 bases, with 11 bases left between them. Germline values: CDR1 SGHDT, CDR2 YYEEEE. The CDR3 sequence is 14 residues long. The chain's CDR3 is CASSYVTGNTEAFF. CDR3 DNA, as far as it was read: TGTGCCAGCAGCTATGTAACAGGAAACACTGAA.

About this clone itself: The read terminates 3 residues before the CDR3 end, so the remaining end is supplied by the germline J gene. The rearrangement links TRBV5-4 to TRBJ2-2, with 9 positions matching TRBD2. The CDR3 runs to 15 residues. V shed 3 bases, J shed 3 bases, and the junction held 3 bases outside the gene matches. Germline assignment: CDR1 SGHNT and CDR2 YYREEE (reference sequence). The part of the CDR3 DNA that was read is TGTGCCAGCAGCTCCGCGGGGGGGCACACCGGGGAG. Protein: CASSSAGGHTGE. The complete CDR3 reads CASSSAGGHTGELFF.

Of note for this clone: Read data end 3 residues before the CDR3 end; the end is taken from the germline J gene. The chain employs TRBV2 and TRBJ2-7, with no clear D. Trimming pared 7 bases from V and 3 bases from J, leaving 10 bases between. The CDR3 spans 12 residues. Germline CDR1 is SNHLY and CDR2 is FYNNEI. The CDR3 region is CASKTDYYEQYF. Incomplete CDR3 DNA: TGTGCCAGCAAAACTGATTACTACGAG.

To note about this clone: The read finishes 3 residues shy of the CDR3 end, and the germline J gene is used to complete it. This sequence joins TRBV24-1 and TRBJ2-1, with 8 nucleotides matching TRBD2. The CDR3 is made up of 15 amino acids. CDR1 is KGHDR and CDR2 is SFDVKD in the germline V gene. V trimming: 0 bases; J trimming: 9 bases; junction bases outside the gene matches: 6. This CDR3 reads CATSDLRAGAIEQFF. The part of the CDR3 DNA that was read is TGTGCCACCAGTGATTTGCGAGCGGGAGCTATTGAG.

Details on this clone: The read halts 3 residues ahead of the CDR3 end, with the missing end drawn from the germline J gene. V gene TRBV13 combines with J gene TRBJ2-7, with D perhaps matching TRBD1 (6 bases). The V end was cut by 5 bases, the J end by 1 base, with 18 bases between. The length of the CDR3 is 16 residues. Germline assignment: CDR1 PRHDT and CDR2 FYEKMQ (reference sequence). This CDR3 is CASSPSSDSSSYEQYF. The CDR3 bases that were read are TGTGCCAGCAGCCCGAGCTCGGACAGCTCATCCTACGAG.

A remark on this clone: Coverage ceases 3 residues before the CDR3 finishes, and the germline J gene fills in the end. The rearrangement joins TRBV7-3 to TRBJ2-5; a weak D match, TRBD2 (5 bases). CDR3 length: 13 amino acids. The germline CDR1 and CDR2 sequences are SGHTA and FQGTGA. The V end lost 5 bases, the J end lost 0 bases, and 7 bases lay between the germline ends. Partial CDR3 DNA: TGTGCCAGCAGCCGGGGAGACCAAGAGACC. Translated, it gives CASSRGDQET. From start to end, the CDR3 is CASSRGDQETQYF.

Comments on this clone: The read terminates 3 residues ahead of where the CDR3 ends, so the germline J gene completes it. The chain combines TRBV7-8 with TRBJ2-6, with TRBD2 identical over 8 bases. V lost 2 bases and J lost 0; bases outside the gene matches: 6. This CDR3 spans 18 amino acids. Per the germline V gene, CDR1 is SGHVS and CDR2 is FQNEAQ. CDR3 residues: CASSLSPAGDSGANVLTF. The DNA read from the CDR3 is TGTGCCAGCAGCTTATCGCCAGCGGGAGACTCTGGGGCCAACGTC.

A note on this clone: Read sequence stops 3 residues before the CDR3 end, and the germline J gene provides the missing end. The chain links TRBV11-1 to TRBJ2-1, with D possibly called TRBD1 or TRBD2 (5 bases each). Germline lookup yields CDR1 SGHAT and CDR2 FQDESV (reference sequence). The CDR3 loop spans 14 amino acids. Deletions cut 6 bases from V and 9 bases from J, with 18 bases between. The CDR3 DNA, read in part, is TGTGCCAGCAGAAGGGGAGCATTTAACACTGAG. Protein sequence: CASRRGAFNTE. The full-length CDR3 reads as CASRRGAFNTEQFF.

Comment on this clone: The read comes to an end 3 residues before the CDR3 does, leaving the germline J gene to fill in the end. V gene TRBV5-6 combines with J gene TRBJ1-2; the D is unclear. Germline CDR1 reads SGHDT; CDR2 reads YYEEEE. There are 15 residues in the CDR3. V lost 4 bases, J lost 6 bases, and 19 bases lay in between. CDR3 bases read: TGTGCCAGCAGCCTAAACCTCGTACAGATGAATGGC. As protein: CASSLNLVQMNG. The whole CDR3 sequence reads CASSLNLVQMNGYTF.

For this clone: The DNA ends 3 residues before the CDR3 does, and the rest of the CDR3 is filled in from the germline J gene. The V call is TRBV27, the J call TRBJ2-1; 8 bases align to TRBD2. Germline loops: CDR1 MNHEY, CDR2 SMNVEV (reference sequence). The CDR3 length is 15 residues. The V and J ends lost 2 bases and 0 bases, in that order; junction bases with no gene match: 0. The DNA read from the CDR3 is TGTGCCAGCAGTTTAAGCGGGAGCTCCTACAATGAG. Amino acid sequence: CASSLSGSSYNE. The CDR3, in full, reads CASSLSGSSYNEQFF.

Regarding this clone: The read terminates 3 residues before the CDR3 end, so the remaining end is supplied by the germline J gene. The chain carries TRBV2 and TRBJ1-1; D is undetermined. The CDR3 extends over 12 amino acids. The ends were cut back, 7 bases at V and 0 bases at J, with 6 bases in the middle. Germline V CDR1 and CDR2: SNHLY, FYNNEI. CDR3 DNA, as far as it was read: TGTGCCAGCATCGTTTTGAACACTGAA. Encoded protein: CASIVLNTE. The complete CDR3 reads CASIVLNTEAFF.

On this clone: The sequence runs out 3 residues before the end of the CDR3; the remainder is reconstructed from the germline J gene. The chain employs TRBV7-2 and TRBJ1-5, with 7 nucleotides matching TRBD1. CDR1 and CDR2 (germline): SGHTA, FQGNSA. Losses at the gene ends were 5 bases for V and 4 bases for J; bases not matched to a gene: 2. The CDR3 is 13 amino acids. The sequenced CDR3 bases are TGTGCCAGCAGCATGGACAGGAATCAGCCC. Residues: CASSMDRNQP. The full CDR3 reads CASSMDRNQPQHF.

Concerning this clone: The junction differs from germline at one of its ends, possibly a read error. The read comes to an end 3 residues before the CDR3 does, leaving the germline J gene to fill in the end. The chain couples TRBV4-2 to TRBJ1-2; D possibly corresponds to TRBD1 (5 bases). CDR1 and CDR2 from the germline V gene are LGHNA and YNFKEQ. The CDR3 contains 15 residues. This chain's CDR3 is CASSQEFSEGYGYTF. CDR3 bases read: TGCGCCAGCAGCCAAGAATTCTCTGAGGGGTATGGC.

Concerning this clone itself: The junction does not match germline at one end; this may be a read error. The CDR3 end lies 3 residues beyond the end of the read and is filled in from the germline J gene. V usage is TRBV14 and J usage is TRBJ2-3; D may be TRBD1 (5 bases). The CDR3 totals 17 residues. Per the germline V gene, CDR1 is SGHDN and CDR2 is FVKESK. The CDR3 is CASSPRLAYLGTGTQYF. The CDR3 bases that were read are TGTGCCAGCAGCCCCCGTTTAGCCTATCTTGGCACAGGTACG.

Points on this clone: The CDR3 extends 3 residues past the end of the read, so its final part is completed from the germline J gene. The chain employs TRBV6-1 and TRBJ2-2, with 7 bases that match TRBD1. This CDR3 is built from 14 residues. Germline lookup yields CDR1 MNHNS and CDR2 SASEGT. CDR3 DNA, as far as it was read: TGTGCCAGCAGTGAAGGACAGGGTAATGAAAAG. The encoded protein is CASSEGQGNEK. The whole CDR3 protein reads CASSEGQGNEKLFF.

Concerning this clone itself: The read finishes 3 residues shy of the CDR3 end, and the germline J gene is used to complete it. The rearrangement uses TRBV12-3 or TRBV12-4 and TRBJ2-7; 10 nucleotides agree with TRBD1. The V and J ends lost 5 bases and 3 bases, in that order; junction bases with no gene match: 7. The CDR3 runs 15 residues. The CDR3 loop reads CASSMTGQGYYEQYF. The DNA read from the CDR3 is TGTGCCAGCAGTATGACGGGACAGGGGTACTACGAG.

The part of the CDR3 DNA that was read is TGTGCCAGCAGTAGCGGGAGCCGCCCGGATACG. Protein sequence: CASSSGSRPDT. The entire CDR3 protein reads CASSSGSRPDTQYF. The gene calls are TRBV2 and TRBJ2-3, with 8 bases lining up with TRBD2. The sequenced fragment ends 3 residues before the CDR3 boundary, so the rest is inferred from the germline J gene. Germline V gene data show CDR1 as SNHLY and CDR2 as FYNNEI. CDR3 length: 14 amino acids. V shed 5 bases, J shed 6 bases, and the junction held 7 bases outside the gene matches.

Comment on this clone: The CDR3 end is not reached by the read, which stops 3 residues before it; the germline J gene fills it in. The rearrangement joins TRBV24-1 to TRBJ2-3; 14 bases align to TRBD2. The CDR3 runs to 17 residues. Unmatched junction bases numbered 4, after V lost 4 bases and J lost 2 bases. Germline V gene data show CDR1 as KGHDR and CDR2 as SFDVKD. The CDR3: CATSDQTSGGATDTQYF. The DNA read from the CDR3 is TGTGCCACCAGTGACCAGACTAGCGGGGGGGCCACAGATACG.

Comment on this clone: The read halts 3 residues ahead of the CDR3 end, with the missing end drawn from the germline J gene. The chain has TRBV10-3 and TRBJ2-5; 11 bases map to TRBD1. Germline V gene data show CDR1 as ENHRY and CDR2 as SYGVKD. This CDR3 is built from 14 residues. V shed 6 bases, J shed 5 bases, and the junction held 5 bases outside the gene matches. The CDR3 here is CAIRGQGAEETQYF. The sequenced part of the CDR3 DNA is TGTGCCATCAGAGGACAGGGGGCGGAGGAGACC.

A note on this clone: The read stops 3 residues short of the end of the CDR3; the missing end is completed from the germline J gene. The J gene is TRBJ2-3, the V gene TRBV10-2; 7 bases agree with TRBD1. The trim removed 0 bases at V and 0 bases at J, leaving 6 bases unmatched. The CDR3 has 17 residues. The germline gives CDR1 WSHSY, CDR2 SAAADI. CDR3 DNA, as far as it was read: TGCGCCAGCAGTGAGTCCCGGGACAGCCTTAGCACAGATACG. Amino acids: CASSESRDSLSTDT. The full CDR3 reads CASSESRDSLSTDTQYF.

Points on this clone: Coverage ceases 3 residues before the CDR3 finishes, and the germline J gene fills in the end. The V and J genes are TRBV2 and TRBJ2-7; D call uncertain. Trimming removed 6 bases at V and 0 bases at J, with 6 bases between. The CDR3 runs 12 residues. Germline V gene sequence: CDR1 SNHLY, CDR2 FYNNEI. This CDR3 reads CASRDTSYEQYF. The CDR3 DNA, read in part, is TGTGCCAGCAGAGACACCTCCTACGAG.